This TCR beta chain was recovered during a study of T cells in Graves' hyperthyroidism and ophthalmopathy. There were TCR beta CDR3 regions amplified from RNA transcripts. A set of HTBI primers served as the primers for a first-round RT-PCR of the TCR CDR3. Via MiXCR, TCRdb re-called the multiplex PCR reads, giving one row per CDR3 protein. This sample has some 270,000 distinct CDR3 sequences, with approximately 23% found just once. Germline V gene lookup returns CDR1 KGHSH and CDR2 LQKENI. The ends were cut back, 8 bases at V and 4 bases at J, with 14 bases in the middle. This CDR3 spans 13 amino acids. The sample holds many counts of this clonotype.

This TCR came from a woman in her thirties or forties with Graves' ophthalmopathy. Sequencing used blood. The chain couples TRBV18 to TRBJ2-5; D uncertain. The CDR3 DNA reads as TGTGCCAGCCAGGTTGGCGTAAGAGAGACCCAGTACTTC. Protein: CASQVGVRETQYF.